The 29 T cell receptor beta chains given below trace back to one sample, sequenced in a study of response to subunit inactivated influenza vaccine. One entry per CDR3 protein, called by TCRdb with MiXCR from the RT-PCR reads. The sample holds approximately 250,000 distinct CDR3 sequences, approximately 12% seen once. Sequences were derived from non-naive T cells sorted from PBMCs, sampled around 15 days before vaccination. These TCRs come from a man between 50 and 59 years old who received an inactivated influenza vaccine.

This clonotype was detected many times. The chain carries TRBV7-2 and TRBJ2-1; TRBD1 aligns across 11 bases. From germline, CDR1 is SGHTA and CDR2 FQGNSA. V shed 7 bases, J shed 7 bases, and the junction held 6 bases outside the gene matches. This CDR3 comprises 14 residues. CDR3 nucleotides: TGTGCCAGCAACCGGGACAGGGGGATGAATGAGCAGTTCTTC. It codes for CASNRDRGMNEQFF.

This clonotype appeared a few times. V and J are TRBV5-5 and TRBJ2-2; 9 bases line up with TRBD2. This CDR3 is 17 amino acids long. V lost 0 bases and J lost 4; bases outside the gene matches: 7. Germline-derived CDR1 and CDR2 are SGHKS and YYEKEE (reference sequence). CDR3 in amino acids: CASSLVGVRGGTGELFF. The CDR3 region has the DNA TGTGCCAGCAGCTTGGTCGGTGTGCGGGGGGGCACCGGGGAGCTGTTTTTT.

This clonotype has more than one count but fewer than ten. The CDR3 DNA sequence: TGTGCCAGCAGCTTAGAGCGCAGAGCAAATTCACCCCTCCACTTT. Amino acid sequence: CASSLERRANSPLHF. The chain combines TRBV7-2 with TRBJ1-6, with no clear D. V shed 1 base and J shed 7 bases, with 11 bases lying between them. This CDR3 has 15 amino acids. CDR1 and CDR2 from the germline V gene are SGHTA and FQGNSA.

The gene calls are TRBV6-2 or TRBV6-3 and TRBJ2-7; 7 nucleotides line up with TRBD2. V lost 2 bases and J lost 0; bases outside the gene matches: 1. The CDR3 loop spans 14 amino acids. The germline CDR1 and CDR2 sequences are MNHEY and SVGEGT. For the CDR3, the DNA is TGTGCCAGCAGTTACCGACTAGCCTCCTACGAGCAGTACTTC. It codes for CASSYRLASYEQYF.

This chain uses TRBV20-1 with TRBJ1-5; 11 positions match TRBD1. The CDR3 spans 19 residues. Germline-derived CDR1 and CDR2 are DFQATT and SNEGSKA (reference sequence). V trimming: 1 base; J trimming: 0 bases; junction bases outside the gene matches: 11. CDR3 DNA sequence: TGCAGTGCTAGAGGGCGGACAGGGGGCTTGCGAAATAGCAATCAGCCCCAGCATTTT. This sequence encodes CSARGRTGGLRNSNQPQHF.

This clonotype was recorded at least ten times. This chain uses TRBV5-6 with TRBJ1-5; D remains ambiguous. Per germline, CDR1 SGHDT and CDR2 YYEEEE. The CDR3 length is 14 residues. Trimming pared 0 bases from V and 3 bases from J, leaving 7 bases between. The CDR3 DNA is TGTGCCAGCAGCTTGGAGTCTGCCAATCAGCCCCAGCATTTT. Amino acid sequence: CASSLESANQPQHF.

This chain connects TRBV6-1 to TRBJ1-2; TRBD1 matches 7 bases. Trimming at V came to 7 bases and at J to 6 bases, leaving 20 bases not matched to a gene. This CDR3 region has 17 residues. The germline gives CDR1 MNHNS, CDR2 SASEGT. The CDR3 DNA reads as TGTGCCAGCACCCCTAGGGACAGTACTTCACCGTACCATGGCTACACCTTC. This gives the protein CASTPRDSTSPYHGYTF.

In its sample, this clonotype was seen many times. The CDR3, as DNA: TGTGCCAGCAGCCTCACACCCGGACAGAACACTGAAGCTTTCTTT. Protein sequence: CASSLTPGQNTEAFF. J is TRBJ1-1 and V is TRBV6-4; D is possibly TRBD1 (5 bases). The V end was cut by 6 bases, the J end by 1 base, with 15 bases between. The length of the CDR3 is 15 residues. Germline V CDR1 and CDR2: MRHNA, SNTAGT.

This clonotype has ten or more counts. The J gene is TRBJ2-1, the V gene TRBV20-1; TRBD2 aligns across 10 bases. The ends lost 4 bases at V and 8 bases at J; junction bases unmatched: 14. Germline V CDR1 and CDR2: DFQATT, SNEGSKA (reference sequence). This CDR3 is built from 16 residues. This CDR3 is CSAISGRPPRRDEQFF. CDR3 sequence (DNA): TGCAGTGCTATTAGCGGGAGGCCCCCTAGAAGGGATGAGCAGTTCTTC.

This clonotype was counted a few times. V gene TRBV4-3 combines with J gene TRBJ2-1; D is uncertain. V was clipped by 3 bases and J by 5 bases, with 11 bases between them. Germline CDR1 and CDR2: LGHNA and YSLEER. The CDR3 extends over 14 amino acids. CDR3 in amino acids: CASSHTWKDNEQFF. Here the CDR3 DNA reads TGCGCCAGCAGCCATACGTGGAAGGACAATGAGCAGTTCTTC.

The table lists this clonotype with many counts. The rearrangement uses TRBV24-1 and TRBJ2-2; the match to TRBD1 covers 9 bases. The CDR3 has 15 amino acids. Trimming removed 4 bases from V and 5 bases from J; junction bases left unmatched: 4. Germline V lookup: CDR1 KGHDR, CDR2 SFDVKD. The CDR3 spells CATSDPGQGTGELFF. CDR3 in DNA: TGTGCCACCAGTGACCCGGGACAGGGAACCGGGGAGCTGTTTTTT.

The V gene is TRBV5-1, the J gene TRBJ1-4; tentative D call: TRBD1 (6 bases). The CDR3 runs 14 residues. V was clipped by 4 bases and J by 8 bases, with 15 bases between them. The germline V gene encodes CDR1 SGHRS and CDR2 YFSETQ. As DNA, the CDR3 is TGCGCCAGCAGCCCAACAGGGAGGGGAGAAAAACTGTTTTTT. Its protein is CASSPTGRGEKLFF.

This clonotype was picked up a small number of times. The V call is TRBV10-3, the J call TRBJ2-3; TRBD2 matches 11 bases. V was pared by 6 bases and J by 3 bases, with 2 bases of the junction left unmatched. Germline CDR1 reads ENHRY; CDR2 reads SYGVKD. This CDR3 region has 14 residues. The DNA for the CDR3 is TGTGCCATCAGGACTAGCGGGGTAACAGATACGCAGTATTTT. Protein sequence: CAIRTSGVTDTQYF.

This clonotype has only a few counts. This chain connects TRBV20-1 to TRBJ2-7; tentatively, D is TRBD1 or TRBD2 (6 bases each). Per germline, CDR1 DFQATT and CDR2 SNEGSKA (reference sequence). Trimming shortened V by 5 bases and J by 6 bases, and 23 bases separated the two germline ends. This CDR3 spans 15 amino acids. Here the CDR3 DNA reads TGCAGTGCTTTTCGGTTCTTGGACAGAGCGGGCGAGCAGTACTTC. Encoded protein: CSAFRFLDRAGEQYF.

This clonotype was observed a handful of times. Written as DNA, the CDR3 is TGTGCCAGCAGTGCACGGGACAGAGTTTTCCCTACCCAGTACTTC. Protein product: CASSARDRVFPTQYF. This chain connects TRBV28 to TRBJ2-5, with 7 bases lining up with TRBD1. This CDR3 contains 15 residues. From germline, CDR1 is MDHEN and CDR2 SYDVKM. V lost 5 bases, J lost 8 bases, and 14 bases stayed unmatched.

The gene calls are TRBV19 and TRBJ2-7, with 9 positions matching TRBD1. V was pared by 0 bases and J by 5 bases, with 8 bases of the junction left unmatched. CDR3 length: 16 residues. Germline loops: CDR1 LNHDA, CDR2 SQIVND (reference sequence). The CDR3 region has the DNA TGTGCCAGTAGTATAGATCATGGGACAGGGTTTGACGAGCAGTACTTC. As protein: CASSIDHGTGFDEQYF. Together with reference TRBV19 and TRBJ2-7, the CDR3 gives the full variable domain: DGGITQSPKYLFRKEGQNVTLSCEQNLNHDAMYWYRQDPGQGLRLIYYSQIVNDFQKGDIAEGYSVSREKKESFPLTVTSAQKNPTAFYLCASSIDHGTGFDEQYFGPGTRLTVT.

The V and J genes are TRBV20-1 and TRBJ1-2, with D possibly matching TRBD1 (5 bases). Looked up from germline, CDR1 is DFQATT and CDR2 is SNEGSKA (reference sequence). The CDR3 is 13 residues long. V was shortened by 0 bases and J by 5 bases, with 10 bases between the two germline ends. This CDR3 reads CSARDPGSYGYTF. The CDR3 DNA reads TGCAGTGCTAGAGACCCAGGGTCGTATGGCTACACCTTC.

This clonotype turned up a few times. The chain combines TRBV12-3 or TRBV12-4 with TRBJ1-5; the match to TRBD1 covers 11 bases. The ends lost 3 bases at V and 6 bases at J; junction bases unmatched: 4. This CDR3 comprises 15 residues. In DNA form, the CDR3 reads TGTGCCAGCAGTTTCCGGACAGGGGGCGGTCAGCCCCAGCATTTT. Residues: CASSFRTGGGQPQHF.

The table lists this clonotype with a few counts. V is TRBV7-6 and J is TRBJ2-2; 11 nucleotides match TRBD1. CDR1 and CDR2 from the germline V gene are SGHVS and FNYEAQ. Trimming removed 1 base from V and 7 bases from J; junction bases left unmatched: 2. The CDR3 runs 15 residues. The CDR3 nucleotides read TGTGCCAGCAGCTTAGGGACAGGGGGCATCGGGGAGCTGTTTTTT. Translation: CASSLGTGGIGELFF.

The V call is TRBV24-1, the J call TRBJ1-2; tentative D call: TRBD1 (5 bases). V was trimmed by 7 bases and J by 3 bases, leaving 23 bases between them. Germline V gene sequence: CDR1 KGHDR, CDR2 SFDVKD. The CDR3 runs 17 residues. The CDR3 here is CATSPGLGARSYYGYTF. As DNA, the CDR3 is TGTGCCACCAGCCCCGGGTTAGGGGCGCGGTCCTACTATGGCTACACCTTC.

Only a few counts were recorded for this clonotype. This chain uses TRBV5-1 with TRBJ2-7; TRBD2 agrees at 7 bases. Germline V lookup: CDR1 SGHRS, CDR2 YFSETQ. The CDR3 sequence is 17 residues long. The J segment lost 2 bases and the V segment lost 3 bases, leaving 14 bases of the junction unmatched. CDR3 DNA sequence: TGCGCCAGCAGCTCCCTTAACCGGGACTACTATACCTACGAGCAGTACTTC. This translates into CASSSLNRDYYTYEQYF.

This clonotype was picked up a small number of times. The chain carries TRBV10-2 and TRBJ2-3; maybe TRBD2 (5 bases). Per germline, CDR1 WSHSY and CDR2 SAAADI. Trimming stripped 0 bases from V and 8 bases from J, with 12 bases between. The CDR3 runs to 14 residues. CDR3 nucleotide sequence: TGCGCCAGCAGTGAGTCGACTATTGTTGGTACGCAGTATTTT. It translates to CASSESTIVGTQYF.

The rearrangement links TRBV6-1 to TRBJ1-4, with D tentatively TRBD1 (5 bases). Trimming cost V 6 bases and J 4 bases, with 12 bases left between them. From germline, CDR1 is MNHNS and CDR2 SASEGT. This CDR3 comprises 14 residues. The CDR3, as DNA: TGTGCCAGCAGCCCGACTGGGGGTAATGAAAAACTGTTTTTT. Protein sequence: CASSPTGGNEKLFF.

The V gene is TRBV19, the J gene TRBJ2-5; 9 bases line up with TRBD1. The CDR3 has 14 residues. Trimming removed 5 bases from V and 5 bases from J; junction bases left unmatched: 6. Germline CDR1 reads LNHDA; CDR2 reads SQIVND (reference sequence). CDR3 nucleotide sequence: TGTGCCAGTAGTGAACAGGGGGCGGGGGAGACCCAGTACTTC. This translates into CASSEQGAGETQYF.

The V and J genes are TRBV30 and TRBJ2-2; 7 bases line up with TRBD1. Germline CDR1 is GTSNPN and CDR2 is SVGIG (reference sequence). With V trimmed by 4 bases and J by 0 bases, 20 bases remained unmatched. This CDR3 is built from 20 residues. The CDR3 loop reads CAWKVLPWTGHTANTGELFF. The CDR3 bases are TGTGCCTGGAAGGTGTTACCTTGGACAGGCCATACTGCGAACACCGGGGAGCTGTTTTTT.

The sample holds a few counts of this clonotype. The rearrangement joins TRBV4-3 to TRBJ2-7, with a tentative D call TRBD1 (6 bases). V lost 4 bases to trimming and J lost 11 bases, with 18 bases between them. Per germline, CDR1 LGHNA and CDR2 YSLEER. The CDR3 extends over 13 amino acids. CDR3 in amino acids: CASSRNRGQTKYF. The DNA of the CDR3 is TGCGCCAGCAGCCGGAATCGAGGACAGACAAAGTACTTC.

This clonotype was picked up a small number of times. The J gene is TRBJ2-1, the V gene TRBV27; D ambiguous. Germline CDR1 reads MNHEY; CDR2 reads SMNVEV (reference sequence). There are 16 residues in the CDR3. Trimming removed 4 bases at V and 9 bases at J, with 22 bases between. The CDR3 spells CASSSQTRLDLGEQFF. In DNA form, the CDR3 reads TGTGCCAGCAGTTCCCAGACCAGACTCGACCTCGGTGAGCAGTTCTTC.

The chain has TRBV6-2 or TRBV6-3 and TRBJ1-1, with a tentative D call TRBD1 (6 bases). The CDR3 sequence is 13 residues long. Germline CDR1 MNHEY, CDR2 SVGEGT. The CDR3 reads CASHSTGWGEAFF. CDR3 in DNA: TGTGCTTCCCATTCTACAGGGTGGGGTGAAGCTTTCTTT.

The chain couples TRBV29-1 to TRBJ1-4; 7 bases align to TRBD1. This CDR3 contains 14 residues. J lost 4 bases, V lost 3 bases, and 5 bases had no gene match. Germline V CDR1 and CDR2: SQVTM, ANQGSEA. The CDR3 reads CSVEDRDSNEKLFF. The CDR3 coding sequence is TGCAGCGTTGAGGACCGGGACAGTAATGAAAAACTGTTTTTT.